A single sample gave rise to the 12 T cell receptor beta chains below, sequenced in a study of T cell responses to AZD1222 COVID-19 vaccine. This table comes from immunoSEQ multiplex PCR, and its TCRdb copy is limited to in-frame clones, with some not included. Of more than 150,000 clones in the sample, around 85% were seen once. The sequencing here drew on peripheral blood, taken after recovery from COVID-19. The receptors originated from an adult who had recovered from COVID-19.

The chain couples TRBV18 to TRBJ1-1; possible D gene TRBD1, 5 bases. Trimming pared 3 bases from V and 2 bases from J, leaving 13 bases between. This CDR3 region has 15 residues. Germline V gene sequence: CDR1 KGHSH, CDR2 LQKENI. CDR3 in amino acids: CASSPIGRENTEAFF. DNA of the CDR3: TGTGCCAGCTCACCGATCGGCAGGGAAAACACTGAAGCTTTCTTT. The full variable domain, rest sourced from reference TRBV18 and TRBJ1-1, is NAGVMQNPRHLVRRRGQEARLRCSPMKGHSHVYWYRQLPEEGLKFMVYLQKENIIDESGMPKERFSAEFPKEGPSILRIQQVVRGDSAAYFCASSPIGRENTEAFFGQGTRLTVV.

The rearrangement joins TRBV2 to TRBJ1-6, with D perhaps TRBD1 (6 bases). This CDR3 is built from 16 residues. Germline CDR1 and CDR2: SNHLY and FYNNEI. With 7 bases removed from V and 6 bases from J, the gap between germline ends came to 19 bases. CDR3 sequence: CASTDLGGGGNSPLHF. The CDR3 DNA is TGTGCCAGCACCGATTTAGGGGGGGGCGGTAATTCACCCCTCCACTTT.

The chain carries TRBV19 and TRBJ2-6; D is unclear. With 2 bases removed from V and 4 bases from J, the gap between germline ends came to 12 bases. The germline V gene encodes CDR1 LNHDA and CDR2 SQIVND (reference sequence). This CDR3 comprises 16 residues. This CDR3 reads CASSIKAARGANVLTF. In nucleotides, the CDR3 is TGTGCCAGTAGTATAAAGGCGGCACGCGGGGCCAACGTCCTGACTTTC.

The table lists this clone with a few counts. The V gene is TRBV18, the J gene TRBJ2-1; D may be TRBD2 (6 bases). CDR1 is KGHSH, CDR2 LQKENI, per germline. Trimming removed 5 bases from V and 8 bases from J, with 16 bases in between. This CDR3 is 14 amino acids long. CDR3 loop: CASSSGTGGDEQFF. The CDR3 DNA sequence: TGTGCCAGCTCATCGGGGACTGGCGGCGATGAGCAGTTCTTC.

This clone was counted a single time. The chain recombines TRBV5-4 with TRBJ2-7; D may be TRBD1 (5 bases). Germline V CDR1 and CDR2: SGHNT, YYREEE (reference sequence). V was shortened by 0 bases and J by 4 bases, with 5 bases between the two germline ends. The CDR3 has 12 residues. CDR3 loop: CASSLEGYEQYF. CDR3 coding DNA: TGTGCCAGCAGCTTGGAGGGGTACGAGCAGTACTTC.

V usage is TRBV19 and J usage is TRBJ1-2, with 8 bases fitting TRBD1. Germline V gene data show CDR1 as LNHDA and CDR2 as SQIVND (reference sequence). The CDR3 runs to 13 residues. Losses at the gene ends were 4 bases for V and 2 bases for J; bases not matched to a gene: 0. The CDR3: CASSRTGNYGYTF. The CDR3 nucleotides are TGTGCCAGTAGTAGGACAGGGAACTATGGCTACACCTTC.

This clone was counted a single time. V is TRBV5-6 and J is TRBJ2-7; D call uncertain. CDR1 is SGHDT, CDR2 YYEEEE, per germline. V dropped 1 base and J dropped 2 bases, with 16 bases sitting between them. The CDR3 has 16 residues. The CDR3 reads CASSLLAPSVTYEQYF. The CDR3 DNA is TGTGCCAGCAGCTTGTTGGCTCCGAGCGTTACCTACGAGCAGTACTTC. The variable domain in full, with the rest retrieved from reference TRBV5-6 and TRBJ2-7, is DAGVTQSPTHLIKTRGQQVTLRCSPKSGHDTVSWYQQALGQGPQFIFQYYEEEERQRGNFPDRFSGHQFPNYSSELNVNALLLGDSALYLCASSLLAPSVTYEQYFGPGTRLTVT.

Only one count was recorded for this clone. The J gene is TRBJ2-1, the V gene TRBV29-1; TRBD2 agrees at 13 bases. Germline V gene data show CDR1 as SQVTM and CDR2 as ANQGSEA. Unmatched junction bases numbered 7, after V lost 8 bases and J lost 3 bases. There are 15 residues in the CDR3. The CDR3 loop is CSLTRLAGGYNEQFF. CDR3 nucleotide sequence: TGCAGCTTGACGCGACTAGCGGGAGGCTACAATGAGCAGTTCTTC.

The chain employs TRBV11-2 and TRBJ2-7; 14 nucleotides match TRBD2. The germline V gene encodes CDR1 SGHAT and CDR2 FQNNGV. Trimming at V came to 5 bases and at J to 6 bases, leaving 3 bases not matched to a gene. This CDR3 has 14 residues. CDR3 sequence reads: CASSAGLAGVEQYF. In DNA, the CDR3 is TGTGCCAGCAGCGCGGGACTAGCGGGAGTCGAGCAGTACTTC.

This chain joins TRBV19 and TRBJ2-2; D unresolved. This CDR3 has 15 amino acids. Per germline, CDR1 LNHDA and CDR2 SQIVND (reference sequence). Trimming took 5 bases from V and 3 from J, leaving 13 bases between them. The CDR3 is CASSVALAHTGELFF. CDR3 in DNA: TGTGCCAGTAGTGTCGCACTGGCCCACACCGGGGAGCTGTTTTTT.

The chain joins TRBV10-3 to TRBJ2-5, with D uncertain. The CDR3 loop spans 14 amino acids. Germline loops: CDR1 ENHRY, CDR2 SYGVKD. The V end lost 2 bases, the J end lost 4 bases, and 11 bases lay between the germline ends. The CDR3: CAISEVPDPETQYF. CDR3 DNA sequence: TGTGCCATCAGTGAGGTCCCGGACCCAGAGACCCAGTACTTC.

The V and J genes are TRBV20-1 and TRBJ1-1; 7 nucleotides line up with TRBD1. Germline V lookup: CDR1 DFQATT, CDR2 SNEGSKA (reference sequence). The CDR3 contains 15 residues. V gave up 3 bases and J gave up 3 bases; unmatched junction bases: 10. The CDR3 bases are TGCAGTGCTAGTGCCGGACAGGCCGAGTACACTGAAGCTTTCTTT. This translates into CSASAGQAEYTEAFF.